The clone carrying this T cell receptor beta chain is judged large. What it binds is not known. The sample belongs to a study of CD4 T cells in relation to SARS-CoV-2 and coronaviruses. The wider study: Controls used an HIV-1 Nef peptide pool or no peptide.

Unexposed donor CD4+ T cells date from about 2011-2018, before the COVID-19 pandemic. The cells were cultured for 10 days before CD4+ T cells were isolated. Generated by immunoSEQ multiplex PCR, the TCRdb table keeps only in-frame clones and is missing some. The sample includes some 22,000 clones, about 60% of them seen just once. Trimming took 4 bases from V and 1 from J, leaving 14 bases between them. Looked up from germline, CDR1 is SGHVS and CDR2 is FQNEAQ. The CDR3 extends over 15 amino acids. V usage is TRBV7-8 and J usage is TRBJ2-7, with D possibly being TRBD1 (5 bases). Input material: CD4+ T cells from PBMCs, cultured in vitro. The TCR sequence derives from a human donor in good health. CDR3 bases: TGTGCCAGCAGCTCCAGGGAAGGAAAGTCCTACGAGCAGTACTTC. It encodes CASSSREGKSYEQYF.